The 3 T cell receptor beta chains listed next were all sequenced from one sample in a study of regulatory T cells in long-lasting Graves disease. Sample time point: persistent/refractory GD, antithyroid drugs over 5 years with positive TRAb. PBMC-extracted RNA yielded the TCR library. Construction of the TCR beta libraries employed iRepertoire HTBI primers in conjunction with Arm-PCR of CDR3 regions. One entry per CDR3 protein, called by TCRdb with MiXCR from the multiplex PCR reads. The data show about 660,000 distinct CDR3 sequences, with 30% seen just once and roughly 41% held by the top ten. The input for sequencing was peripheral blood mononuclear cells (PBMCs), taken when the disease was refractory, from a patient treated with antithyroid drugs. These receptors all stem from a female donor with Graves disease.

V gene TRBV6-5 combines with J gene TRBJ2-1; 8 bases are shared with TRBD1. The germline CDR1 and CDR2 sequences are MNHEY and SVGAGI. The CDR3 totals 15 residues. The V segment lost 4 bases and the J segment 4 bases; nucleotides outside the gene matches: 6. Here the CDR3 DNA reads TGTGCCAGCAGTTCCAGGGGGCTAACGTACAATGAGCAGTTCTTC. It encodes CASSSRGLTYNEQFF.

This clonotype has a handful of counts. DNA for the CDR3: TGTGCCAGTAGTCCCATGGGGGGCTACGAGCAGTACTTC. Translating it yields CASSPMGGYEQYF. V is TRBV19 and J is TRBJ2-7; perhaps TRBD2 as D (6 bases). Germline CDR1 reads LNHDA; CDR2 reads SQIVND (reference sequence). Trimming shortened V by 5 bases and J by 3 bases, and 11 bases separated the two germline ends. The CDR3 consists of 13 residues.

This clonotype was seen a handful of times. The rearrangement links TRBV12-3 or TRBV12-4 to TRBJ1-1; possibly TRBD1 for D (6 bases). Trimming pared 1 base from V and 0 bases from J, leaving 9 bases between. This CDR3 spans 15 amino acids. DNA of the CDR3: TGTGCCAGCAGTTTAGGGACAGCAATGAACACTGAAGCTTTCTTT. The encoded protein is CASSLGTAMNTEAFF.